This T cell receptor beta chain came from a study of T cell repertoires in cytomegalovirus infection. Study summary: HLA-C-restricted CMV epitopes, recently identified, and well-studied HLA-B-restricted ones were used by the study. In public TCR beta signatures, there were indications of both CMV infection and matching HLA type.

TCRdb independently ran MiXCR on the reads; one entry per CDR3 protein. The sample has fewer than 650,000 distinct CDR3 sequences; 40% are singletons. A note on this clonotype: Its specificity is unknown.

Germline V CDR1 and CDR2: MNHEY, SVGEGT. Trimming cost V 6 bases and J 4 bases, with 14 bases left between them. The CDR3 extends over 14 amino acids. Overall study findings and caveats: Accumulated public TCR beta family frequency recognized individuals carrying CMV together with the relevant HLA. Predominance within the ex vivo response was attributable to HLA-C-restricted CMV-specific TCR beta clonotypes.

The source of this sequence is a human donor in good health (CMV status not recorded). Some clones in this sample may be carry-over from other donors' samples. The sequenced sample was cultured PBMCs, obtained from culture after CMV antigen stimulation. The chain is built from TRBV6-2 or TRBV6-3 and TRBJ2-3, with D possibly matching TRBD2 (6 bases). The CDR3 DNA reads TGTGCCAGCAGCCCGACTAGATTCGCAGATACGCAGTATTTT. It specifies CASSPTRFADTQYF.